Listed below are T cell receptor beta chains from one sample, sequenced in a study of blood T cells in healthy people across ages. TCRdb re-called the 5' RACE reads with MiXCR, one entry per CDR3 protein. In the table there are around 800,000 distinct CDR3 sequences, roughly 24% of which are singletons. A further study also used this sample, focusing on T cells of mothers and their children.

The specimen was blood. The receptors shown here come from a boy younger than 18 in good health. Both conserved end residues are part of each CDR3. Fields, in order: V gene, clone size, CDR3 length, J gene, D gene, CDR3 protein, CDR3 DNA. A D gene is named only where the DNA matches it firmly. Clone size is given for some rows only: seen once, a few or many times, or a class if the clone is expanded.

v_gene: TRBV19; abundance: few; len: 12; j_gene: TRBJ2-2; d_gene: .; CDR3aa: CASPGLSGELFF; CDR3nt: TGTGCCAGTCCGGGACTGAGCGGGGAGCTGTTTTTT
v_gene: TRBV5-1; abundance: .; len: 17; j_gene: TRBJ2-3; d_gene: .; CDR3aa: CASSLGNSFPRTDTQYF; CDR3nt: TGCGCCAGCAGCTTGGGCAACTCCTTTCCGCGCACAGATACGCAGTATTTT
v_gene: TRBV7-9; abundance: .; len: 15; j_gene: TRBJ1-4; d_gene: .; CDR3aa: CASSSMFGAGEKLFF; CDR3nt: TGTGCCAGCAGCTCTATGTTTGGCGCAGGCGAAAAACTGTTTTTT
v_gene: TRBV29-1; abundance: .; len: 14; j_gene: TRBJ2-4; d_gene: TRBD2; CDR3aa: CSMMTSETKNIQYF; CDR3nt: TGCAGCATGATGACTAGCGAAACCAAAAACATTCAGTACTTC
v_gene: TRBV12-3/TRBV12-4; abundance: .; len: 13; j_gene: TRBJ1-1; d_gene: .; CDR3aa: CASSWLMNTEAFF; CDR3nt: TGTGCCAGCAGTTGGCTGATGAACACTGAAGCTTTCTTT
v_gene: TRBV29-1; abundance: .; len: 12; j_gene: TRBJ1-4; d_gene: .; CDR3aa: CSVVDSNEKLFF; CDR3nt: TGCAGCGTCGTGGATTCTAATGAAAAACTGTTTTTT
v_gene: TRBV18; abundance: few; len: 16; j_gene: TRBJ2-1; d_gene: TRBD2; CDR3aa: CASSPGGGRARNEQFF; CDR3nt: TGTGCCAGCTCACCGGGAGGAGGGAGGGCCAGAAATGAGCAGTTCTTC
v_gene: TRBV5-5; abundance: few; len: 15; j_gene: TRBJ2-4; d_gene: TRBD2; CDR3aa: CASSSRGGLKNIQYF; CDR3nt: TGTGCCAGCAGCTCGCGGGGGGGCTTAAAAAACATTCAGTACTTC
v_gene: TRBV20-1; abundance: .; len: 15; j_gene: TRBJ2-4; d_gene: .; CDR3aa: CSASDPLNQGGIQYF; CDR3nt: TGCAGTGCAAGCGACCCGTTAAATCAGGGAGGCATTCAGTACTTC
v_gene: TRBV7-9; abundance: .; len: 13; j_gene: TRBJ2-7; d_gene: TRBD2; CDR3aa: CASSSGLAGGQYF; CDR3nt: TGTGCCAGCAGCTCCGGACTAGCGGGGGGGCAGTACTTC
v_gene: TRBV10-3; abundance: .; len: 14; j_gene: TRBJ1-4; d_gene: TRBD1; CDR3aa: CAIKGTGALEKLFF; CDR3nt: TGTGCCATCAAAGGGACAGGGGCATTGGAAAAACTGTTTTTT
v_gene: TRBV20-1; abundance: .; len: 10; j_gene: TRBJ2-3; d_gene: .; CDR3aa: CSAAQDTQYF; CDR3nt: TGCAGTGCAGCCCAGGATACGCAGTATTTT
v_gene: TRBV12-3/TRBV12-4; abundance: few; len: 12; j_gene: TRBJ1-1; d_gene: .; CDR3aa: CASSRTASEAFF; CDR3nt: TGTGCCAGCAGCCGGACAGCCTCTGAAGCTTTCTTT